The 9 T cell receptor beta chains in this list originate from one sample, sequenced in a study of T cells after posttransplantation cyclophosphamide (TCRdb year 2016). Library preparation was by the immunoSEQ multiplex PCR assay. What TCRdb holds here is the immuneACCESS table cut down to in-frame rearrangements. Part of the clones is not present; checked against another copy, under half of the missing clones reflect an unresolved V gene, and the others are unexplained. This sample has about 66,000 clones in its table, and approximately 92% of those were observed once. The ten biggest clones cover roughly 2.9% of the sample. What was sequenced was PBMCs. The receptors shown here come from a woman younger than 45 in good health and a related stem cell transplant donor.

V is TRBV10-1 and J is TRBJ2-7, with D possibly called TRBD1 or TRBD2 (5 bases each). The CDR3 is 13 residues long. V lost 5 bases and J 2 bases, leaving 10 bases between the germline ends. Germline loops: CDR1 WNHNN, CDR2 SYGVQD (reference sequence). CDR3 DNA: TGCGCCAGCAGTCGGGACGGCCCCTACGAGCAGTACTTC. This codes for CASSRDGPYEQYF.

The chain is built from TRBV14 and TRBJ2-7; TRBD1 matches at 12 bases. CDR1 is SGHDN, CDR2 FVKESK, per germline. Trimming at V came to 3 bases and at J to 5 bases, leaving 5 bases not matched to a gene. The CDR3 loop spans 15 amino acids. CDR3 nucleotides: TGTGCCAGCAGCCAGGGACAGGGGGCCTTCCACGAGCAGTACTTC. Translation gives CASSQGQGAFHEQYF.

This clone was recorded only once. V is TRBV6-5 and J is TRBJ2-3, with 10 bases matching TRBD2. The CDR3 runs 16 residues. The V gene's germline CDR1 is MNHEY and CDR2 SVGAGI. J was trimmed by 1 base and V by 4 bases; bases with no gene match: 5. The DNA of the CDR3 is TGTGCCAGCAGTTTTTATACTAGCGGGGGCACAGATACGCAGTATTTT. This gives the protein CASSFYTSGGTDTQYF.

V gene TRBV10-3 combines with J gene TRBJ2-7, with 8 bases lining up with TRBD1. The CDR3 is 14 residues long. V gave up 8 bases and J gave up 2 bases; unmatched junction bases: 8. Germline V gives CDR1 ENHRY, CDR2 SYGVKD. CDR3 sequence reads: CAIRDDRGPYEQYF. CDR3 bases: TGTGCCATCCGAGATGACAGGGGACCCTACGAGCAGTACTTC.

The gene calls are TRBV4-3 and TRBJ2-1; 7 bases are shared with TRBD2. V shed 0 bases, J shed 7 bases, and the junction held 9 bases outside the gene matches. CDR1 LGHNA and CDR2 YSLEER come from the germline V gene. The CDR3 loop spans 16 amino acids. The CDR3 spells CASSQDQDGGRNEQFF. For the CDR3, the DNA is TGCGCCAGCAGCCAAGATCAGGACGGGGGGAGGAATGAGCAGTTCTTC.

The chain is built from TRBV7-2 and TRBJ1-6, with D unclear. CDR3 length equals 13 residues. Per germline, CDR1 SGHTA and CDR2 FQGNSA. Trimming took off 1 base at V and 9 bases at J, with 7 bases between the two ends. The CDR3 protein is CASSLVASSPLHF. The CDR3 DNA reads TGTGCCAGCAGCTTAGTGGCCAGTTCACCCCTCCACTTT.

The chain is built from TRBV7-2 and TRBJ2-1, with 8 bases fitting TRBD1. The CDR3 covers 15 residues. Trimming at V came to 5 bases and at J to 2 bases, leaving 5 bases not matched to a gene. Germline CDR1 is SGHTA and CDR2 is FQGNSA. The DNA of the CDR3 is TGTGCCAGCAGCCCCGGGACAGGCCCCTACAATGAGCAGTTCTTC. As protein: CASSPGTGPYNEQFF.

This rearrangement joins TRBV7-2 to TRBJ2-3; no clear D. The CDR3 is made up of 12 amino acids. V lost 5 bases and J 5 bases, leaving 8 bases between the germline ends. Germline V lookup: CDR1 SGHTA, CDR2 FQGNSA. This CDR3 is CASSPRGDTQYF. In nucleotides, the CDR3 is TGTGCCAGCAGCCCACGTGGAGATACGCAGTATTTT. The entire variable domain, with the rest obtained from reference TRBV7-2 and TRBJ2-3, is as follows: GAGVSQSPSNKVTEKGKDVELRCDPISGHTALYWYRQSLGQGLEFLIYFQGNSAPDKSGLPSDRFSAERTGGSVSTLTIQRTQQEDSAVYLCASSPRGDTQYFGPGTRLTVL.

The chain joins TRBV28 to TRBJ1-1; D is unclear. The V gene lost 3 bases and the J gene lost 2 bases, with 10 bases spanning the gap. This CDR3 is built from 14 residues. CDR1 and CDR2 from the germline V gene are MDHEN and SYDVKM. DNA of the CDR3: TGTGCCAGCAGTTTTAGTAGGAGCAACACTGAAGCTTTCTTT. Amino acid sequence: CASSFSRSNTEAFF.